The sequence of this TCR beta chain was determined in a study of blood T cell repertoires in COVID-19. Per the germline V gene, CDR1 is LNHDA and CDR2 is SQIVND (reference sequence). The CDR3 covers 16 residues. Trimming left V 5 bases short and J 0 bases short, with 13 bases between. The repertoire was sequenced with immunoSEQ multiplex PCR; TCRdb's copy has only in-frame clones and lacks some. The sample includes 150,000 to 200,000 clones, roughly 90% of them seen just once. Seattle cases were enrolled at active infection and followed longitudinally. This TCR derives from a woman aged 60-70 years with COVID-19, enrolled during active disease. The V call is TRBV19, the J call TRBJ2-2; the D gene is possibly TRBD1 (5 bases). Sequencing used peripheral blood. CDR3 region: CASSPPQGANTGELFF. For the CDR3, the DNA is TGTGCCAGTAGTCCGCCCCAAGGGGCGAACACCGGGGAGCTGTTTTTT.